This TCR beta chain was sequenced for a study of cytomegalovirus exposure and HLA in healthy donors. CDR3 length equals 14 residues. V lost 1 base and J lost 3, with 8 bases in between. Germline V gene lookup returns CDR1 SGHRS and CDR2 YFSETQ. Regarding donors, all were healthy bone marrow donors. The PCR had 60 Vbeta and 13 Jbeta primers. Clones were read by immunoSEQ multiplex PCR, and TCRdb kept only the in-frame ones, dropping some. This table has about 160,000 clones, more than 75% appearing once. Findings and limits, study-wide: Presence/absence analyses took donor sequencing depth as roughly uniform.

Comments on this clone: The antigen remains unidentified.

The chain employs TRBV5-1 and TRBJ1-5; possibly TRBD1 for D (5 bases). Sequencing used PBMCs. The receptor was isolated from a man younger than 35 in good health and CMV-seropositive. CDR3 loop: CASSLSGPNQPQHF. CDR3 nucleotides: TGCGCCAGCAGCTTGTCAGGGCCCAATCAGCCCCAGCATTTT. The full variable domain, its missing parts supplied by reference TRBV5-1 and TRBJ1-5, is KAGVTQTPRYLIKTRGQQVTLSCSPISGHRSVSWYQQTPGQGLQFLFEYFSETQRNKGNFPGRFSGRQFSNSRSEMNVSTLELGDSALYLCASSLSGPNQPQHFGDGTRLSIL.